These 27 T cell receptor beta chains were all obtained from the same sample, sequenced in a study of blood T cell repertoires in COVID-19. TCRdb keeps only in-frame clones here, not all; method: immunoSEQ multiplex PCR. Here the sample spans more than 150,000 clones, roughly 90% being singletons. Sequenced input: peripheral blood. These receptors were obtained from an older man with active or convalescent COVID-19.

V is TRBV9 and J is TRBJ1-3; unclear D gene. CDR3 size: 16 residues. Trimming removed 4 bases at V and 0 bases at J, with 14 bases between. Germline V gene sequence: CDR1 SGDLS, CDR2 YYNGEE. CDR3 bases: TGTGCCAGCAGCCCCCGCAACGGTAACTCTGGAAACACCATATATTTT. This translates into CASSPRNGNSGNTIYF.

The CDR3 here is CASSPPSQDYSYEQYF. The CDR3 bases are TGTGCCAGCTCACCACCGTCCCAGGATTACTCCTACGAGCAGTACTTC. This rearrangement joins TRBV18 to TRBJ2-7; D not resolved. Germline V gene lookup returns CDR1 KGHSH and CDR2 LQKENI. V was shortened by 0 bases and J by 0 bases, with 12 bases between the two germline ends. The length of the CDR3 is 16 residues.

The rearrangement uses TRBV7-9 and TRBJ2-2; the D is unclear. Trimming left V 3 bases short and J 5 bases short, with 7 bases between. The CDR3 runs to 13 residues. Germline CDR1 SEHNR, CDR2 FQNEAQ (reference sequence). The DNA of the CDR3 is TGTGCCAGCAGCTTTTTCGGTACCGGGGAGCTGTTTTTT. It translates to CASSFFGTGELFF.

The chain carries TRBV6-2 or TRBV6-3 and TRBJ2-2; the match to TRBD2 covers 8 bases. V was pared by 4 bases and J by 5 bases, with 6 bases of the junction left unmatched. Looked up from germline, CDR1 is MNHEY and CDR2 is SVGEGT. The CDR3 sequence is 15 residues long. Here the CDR3 reads CASSLDPGGTGELFF. As DNA, the CDR3 is TGTGCCAGCAGTTTGGACCCGGGGGGGACCGGGGAGCTGTTTTTT.

The chain combines TRBV7-9 with TRBJ1-4; no firm D call. There are 13 residues in the CDR3. V was cut by 1 base and J by 8 bases, with 8 bases left in between. Germline V gives CDR1 SEHNR, CDR2 FQNEAQ (reference sequence). The CDR3 coding sequence is TGTGCCAGCAGCTTAGGAGGTTGGGAAAAACTGTTTTTT. Translated: CASSLGGWEKLFF.

This chain joins TRBV7-2 and TRBJ1-1, with 9 bases matching TRBD1. Germline CDR1 and CDR2: SGHTA and FQGNSA. Trimming at V came to 5 bases and at J to 7 bases, leaving 11 bases not matched to a gene. This CDR3 is built from 15 residues. The chain's CDR3 is CASSPRTGATYEAFF. In DNA form, the CDR3 reads TGTGCCAGCAGCCCACGGACAGGGGCCACTTATGAAGCTTTCTTT.

The rearrangement uses TRBV27 and TRBJ2-1, with D possibly TRBD2 on 6 matching bases. Trimming left V 5 bases short and J 10 bases short, with 18 bases between. The CDR3 is made up of 14 amino acids. CDR1 MNHEY and CDR2 SMNVEV come from the germline V gene (reference sequence). In DNA form, the CDR3 reads TGTGCCAGCAGTCCCAGATCGACTAGTGACGAGCAGTTCTTC. This translates into CASSPRSTSDEQFF.

The chain recombines TRBV7-8 with TRBJ1-5, with a tentative D call TRBD1 (6 bases). Germline V CDR1 and CDR2: SGHVS, FQNEAQ. V lost 6 bases and J lost 0, with 12 bases in between. The CDR3 is 15 residues long. DNA for the CDR3: TGTGCCAGCAGACAGGGCCTCCTTAGCAATCAGCCCCAGCATTTT. Translated, it gives CASRQGLLSNQPQHF.

The gene calls are TRBV5-8 and TRBJ2-1; 11 bases align to TRBD2. The V and J ends lost 6 bases and 7 bases, in that order; junction bases with no gene match: 12. Germline values: CDR1 SGHTS, CDR2 YDEGEE. The CDR3 is made up of 16 amino acids. CDR3 bases: TGTGCCAGCAACCTGGGGACTAGCGGACCCCTGAATGAGCAGTTCTTC. It encodes CASNLGTSGPLNEQFF.

The CDR3 sequence: CASSLYQGILAFF. In DNA, the CDR3 is TGTGCCAGCAGTTTGTACCAGGGGATACTTGCTTTCTTT. The V call is TRBV12-3 or TRBV12-4, the J call TRBJ1-1; possible D gene TRBD1, 6 bases. Trimming stripped 3 bases from V and 11 bases from J, with 16 bases between. The CDR3 covers 13 residues.

This clone was observed a handful of times. This chain joins TRBV5-1 and TRBJ1-2; D perhaps matches TRBD1 (5 bases). Germline V lookup: CDR1 SGHRS, CDR2 YFSETQ. The CDR3 has 15 amino acids. The V end was cut by 3 bases, the J end by 0 bases, with 12 bases between. In DNA, the CDR3 is TGCGCCAGCAGCTCGGACACGACATCTAACTATGGCTACACCTTC. Protein: CASSSDTTSNYGYTF.

The rearrangement links TRBV7-9 to TRBJ1-1; D unresolved. CDR1 SEHNR and CDR2 FQNEAQ come from the germline V gene (reference sequence). This CDR3 has 14 amino acids. Trimming took off 2 bases at V and 4 bases at J, with 11 bases between the two ends. The CDR3 region has the DNA TGTGCCAGCAGCTTATCCTTTTCGGGCACTGAAGCTTTCTTT. This gives the protein CASSLSFSGTEAFF. Full variable domain (outside the CDR3, taken from reference TRBV7-9 and TRBJ1-1): DTGVSQNPRHKITKRGQNVTFRCDPISEHNRLYWYRQTLGQGPEFLTYFQNEAQLEKSRLLSDRFSAERPKGSFSTLEIQRTEQGDSAMYLCASSLSFSGTEAFFGQGTRLTVV.

The rearrangement uses TRBV19 and TRBJ1-1; TRBD1 matches at 7 bases. There are 16 residues in the CDR3. Germline CDR1 and CDR2: LNHDA and SQIVND (reference sequence). With 5 bases clipped from V and 0 bases from J, the junction kept 9 bases outside the gene matches. This CDR3 is CASSPRTGPMNTEAFF. The CDR3 coding sequence is TGTGCCAGTAGTCCGCGGACAGGCCCCATGAACACTGAAGCTTTCTTT. The full variable domain, rest sourced from reference TRBV19 and TRBJ1-1, is DGGITQSPKYLFRKEGQNVTLSCEQNLNHDAMYWYRQDPGQGLRLIYYSQIVNDFQKGDIAEGYSVSREKKESFPLTVTSAQKNPTAFYLCASSPRTGPMNTEAFFGQGTRLTVV.

The V call is TRBV15, the J call TRBJ1-2; 9 positions agree with TRBD1. The CDR3 sequence is 14 residues long. CDR1 is LNHNV and CDR2 is YYDKDF in the germline V gene (reference sequence). The J segment lost 10 bases and the V segment lost 2 bases, leaving 8 bases of the junction unmatched. The CDR3 region is CATSRTLGTGNYTF. The CDR3 coding sequence is TGTGCCACCAGCAGAACACTCGGGACAGGGAACTACACCTTC.

The CDR3 region has the DNA TGCGCCAGCAGCAGGTCGGGACAGCCTTGGGTGGAGACCCAGTACTTC. Amino acid sequence: CASSRSGQPWVETQYF. The chain uses TRBV5-1 and TRBJ2-5, with 7 bases identical to TRBD1. Trimming took 4 bases from V and 5 from J; bases not matched to a gene: 14. CDR1 is SGHRS and CDR2 is YFSETQ in the germline V gene. There are 16 residues in the CDR3.

This chain uses TRBV5-1 with TRBJ2-7; TRBD1 aligns across 8 bases. V lost 5 bases, J lost 0 bases, and 4 bases stayed unmatched. The length of the CDR3 is 14 residues. Germline lookup yields CDR1 SGHRS and CDR2 YFSETQ. In DNA form, the CDR3 reads TGCGCCAGCAGGGGACAGGCCAGCTCCTACGAGCAGTACTTC. As protein: CASRGQASSYEQYF.

This CDR3 is CASSPVAGVLGNEQFF. In nucleotides, the CDR3 is TGCGCCAGCAGCCCTGTAGCGGGAGTATTGGGTAATGAGCAGTTCTTC. V is TRBV4-3 and J is TRBJ2-1; 9 nucleotides match TRBD2. V lost 4 bases to trimming and J lost 7 bases; unmatched junction nucleotides: 11. CDR1 LGHNA and CDR2 YSLEER come from the germline V gene. The CDR3 sequence is 16 residues long.

The chain links TRBV7-6 to TRBJ2-3; tentatively, D is TRBD2 (5 bases). V was shortened by 3 bases and J by 1 base, with 14 bases between the two germline ends. CDR1 is SGHVS, CDR2 FNYEAQ, per germline. CDR3 length: 16 amino acids. CDR3 sequence reads: CASSFPMDGGTDTQYF. CDR3 nucleotides: TGTGCCAGCAGCTTCCCGATGGACGGGGGCACAGATACGCAGTATTTT.

This clone was detected once. J is TRBJ1-2 and V is TRBV6-5, with TRBD1 matching over 7 bases. The CDR3 has 15 amino acids. Losses at the gene ends were 6 bases for V and 4 bases for J; bases not matched to a gene: 11. Germline values: CDR1 MNHEY, CDR2 SVGAGI. CDR3 nucleotide sequence: TGTGCCAGCAGGCAAACAGGGGTTCACGGCTATGGCTACACCTTC. It codes for CASRQTGVHGYGYTF.

This sequence joins TRBV18 and TRBJ1-1; D ambiguous. Trimming shortened V by 5 bases and J by 4 bases, and 14 bases separated the two germline ends. The CDR3 is made up of 14 amino acids. Germline lookup yields CDR1 KGHSH and CDR2 LQKENI. The CDR3 loop is CASSELRGGTEAFF. For the CDR3, the DNA is TGTGCCAGCTCAGAGCTACGGGGAGGCACTGAAGCTTTCTTT.

This chain joins TRBV15 and TRBJ1-1; 8 nucleotides match TRBD1. Germline CDR1 reads LNHNV; CDR2 reads YYDKDF (reference sequence). The CDR3 has 18 amino acids. Trimming took 3 bases from V and 1 from J; bases not matched to a gene: 13. The CDR3 coding sequence is TGTGCCACCAGCAGGGGGACAGGAGAAAGCATCACGAACACTGAAGCTTTCTTT. Its translation: CATSRGTGESITNTEAFF. Combining the CDR3 with reference TRBV15 and TRBJ1-1 gives the whole variable domain DAMVIQNPRYQVTQFGKPVTLSCSQTLNHNVMYWYQQKSSQAPKLLFHYYDKDFNNEADTPDNFQSRRPNTSFCFLDIRSPGLGDTAMYLCATSRGTGESITNTEAFFGQGTRLTVV.

With respect to this clone: One junction end does not reproduce the germline sequence, and a read error may be involved. The V and J genes are TRBV7-7 and TRBJ2-5; D not certain. Germline V gene data show CDR1 as SSHAT and CDR2 as FNYEAQ (reference sequence). The CDR3 runs 13 residues. CDR3 sequence reads: CASSPHIQETQYF. CDR3 DNA sequence: TGTGCTAGCAGCCCCCACATCCAAGAGACCCAGTACTTC.

The rearrangement uses TRBV12-5 and TRBJ2-7, with a weak D call TRBD2 (5 bases). The CDR3 extends over 14 amino acids. Trimming left V 1 base short and J 2 bases short, with 9 bases between. Germline V lookup: CDR1 LGHNT, CDR2 FRNRAP. The CDR3 is CASGLGSGPYEQYF. The CDR3 coding sequence is TGTGCTAGTGGTTTGGGAAGCGGTCCCTACGAGCAGTACTTC.

The chain has TRBV20-1 and TRBJ2-1; no clear D gene. V shed 6 bases and J shed 4 bases, with 7 bases lying between them. CDR1 and CDR2 from the germline V gene are DFQATT and SNEGSKA (reference sequence). The CDR3 covers 11 residues. DNA for the CDR3: TGCAGTGCCCACAGTTACAATGAGCAGTTCTTC. Its protein is CSAHSYNEQFF.

The V call is TRBV18, the J call TRBJ2-7; D is unresolved. Trimming removed 5 bases at V and 0 bases at J, with 8 bases between. CDR1 is KGHSH, CDR2 LQKENI, per germline. The CDR3 consists of 13 residues. DNA of the CDR3: TGTGCCAGCTCAACATCAGTCTCCTACGAGCAGTACTTC. Its protein is CASSTSVSYEQYF.

The J gene is TRBJ1-3, the V gene TRBV4-3, with 9 bases identical to TRBD1. CDR1 is LGHNA, CDR2 YSLEER, per germline. V shed 5 bases, J shed 2 bases, and the junction held 4 bases outside the gene matches. The CDR3 extends over 15 amino acids. DNA for the CDR3: TGCGCCAGCAGCGTCCGGACAGGGGCTGGAAACACCATATATTTT. Amino acid sequence: CASSVRTGAGNTIYF.

The chain carries TRBV27 and TRBJ2-2; 12 bases match TRBD2. CDR3 length: 18 residues. V lost 5 bases and J lost 7; bases outside the gene matches: 14. CDR1 and CDR2 from the germline V gene are MNHEY and SMNVEV (reference sequence). This chain's CDR3 is CASSTPRLAGGGGGELFF. CDR3 in DNA: TGTGCCAGCAGTACCCCGCGGCTAGCGGGAGGGGGCGGCGGGGAGCTGTTTTTT.